These T cell receptor beta chains were read from a single sample in a study of regulatory T cells in long-lasting Graves disease. TCRdb itself ran the multiplex PCR reads through MiXCR, one entry per CDR3 protein. Here the sample spans about 560,000 distinct CDR3 sequences, more than 15% being singletons. The same sample was also used in a study of T cells in Graves' hyperthyroidism and ophthalmopathy.

The specimen was peripheral blood mononuclear cells (PBMCs), collected at new diagnosis, from a patient treated with antithyroid drugs. The receptors were sampled from a young man with Graves disease. Both conserved end residues are part of each CDR3. Fields, in order: D gene, clone size, J gene, V gene, CDR3 protein, CDR3 DNA. D genes are given only for firm matches. The size entry is marked missing in some rows and otherwise reads once, few, many or a size class.

TRBD1 many TRBJ2-2 TRBV6-1 CASRRTGGRTGELFF TGTGCCAGCAGGCGCACAGGGGGTCGAACCGGGGAGCTGTTTTTT
NA many TRBJ1-1 TRBV5-1 CASSPEGDYTEAFF TGCGCCAGCAGTCCCGAGGGGGATTACACTGAAGCTTTCTTT
TRBD1 many TRBJ2-7 TRBV11-3 CASSFGQGYEQYF TGTGCCAGCAGCTTCGGACAGGGCTACGAGCAGTACTTC
NA NA TRBJ1-5 TRBV20-1 CSARQGTDSNQPQHF TGCAGTGCTAGGCAGGGCACAGATAGCAATCAGCCCCAGCATTTT
NA many TRBJ2-1 TRBV12-3/TRBV12-4 CASWGGMYLNEQFF TGTGCCAGTTGGGGGGGCATGTATTTAAATGAGCAGTTCTTC
TRBD1 few TRBJ2-7 TRBV28 CASSSAQGAPYEQYF TGTGCCAGCAGTTCCGCTCAGGGGGCGCCTTACGAGCAGTACTTC
NA NA TRBJ1-2 TRBV6-2/TRBV6-3 CASSELGGGGYTF TGTGCCAGCAGTGAACTTGGAGGAGGTGGCTACACCTTC
NA many TRBJ2-1 TRBV2 CASSEAETGRSANEQFF TGTGCCAGCAGTGAAGCCGAGACAGGCCGGTCTGCCAATGAGCAGTTCTTC
TRBD2 many TRBJ2-1 TRBV30 CAWSGLAGGIRQFF TGTGCCTGGAGTGGACTAGCGGGAGGCATCAGGCAGTTCTTC
TRBD2 many TRBJ2-3 TRBV6-1 CAGEASGFPSTDTQYF TGTGCCGGAGAGGCTAGCGGGTTCCCTAGCACAGATACGCAGTATTTT
NA NA TRBJ1-1 TRBV20-1 CRALMGTEAFF TGCCGGGCGTTGATGGGCACTGAAGCTTTCTTT
NA NA TRBJ1-6 TRBV5-1 CASSLQEVRGRPSPLHF TGCGCCAGCAGCTTGCAGGAGGTTAGGGGCCGGCCTTCACCCCTCCACTTT
NA few TRBJ1-4 TRBV15 CAFRDGRNEKLFF TGTGCCTTCAGGGACGGGAGGAATGAAAAACTGTTTTTT